A selection of T cell receptor beta chains follows, all from one sample in a study of Graves' ophthalmopathy and Graves' hyperthyroidism. TCRdb ran MiXCR on the multiplex PCR reads and lists one entry per CDR3 protein. The sample has almost 400,000 distinct CDR3 sequences; around 19% are singletons. Material for sequencing was peripheral blood. The source is a woman younger than 35 with Graves' ophthalmopathy. The CDR3 runs from the conserved cysteine through the conserved F or W. Each record gives: J gene, V gene, D gene, clone size, CDR3 DNA, CDR3 protein. D genes are given only for firm matches. Expanded clones are given a class, and other clones once, few, many or no size at all.

>TRBJ1-1|TRBV11-2|-|many
TGTGCCAGCAGCTACACTCGGGATAACACTGAAGCTTTCTTT
CASSYTRDNTEAFF
>TRBJ2-5|TRBV6-4|-|many
TGTGCCAGCATGGAGGGGGGAGAAGAGACCCAGTACTTC
CASMEGGEETQYF
>TRBJ1-2|TRBV10-2|-|many
TGCGCCAGCAGTGAGTCTCAGCCTAATGGCTACACCTTC
CASSESQPNGYTF
>TRBJ1-1|TRBV25-1|TRBD1|many
TGTGCCAGCAGTGGGACAGGGGAGACTGAAGCTTTCTTT
CASSGTGETEAFF
>TRBJ2-2|TRBV5-1|-|few
TGCGCCAGCAGCTCCGGGGTAGGCACCGGGGAGCTGTTTTTT
CASSSGVGTGELFF
>TRBJ2-3|TRBV7-3|-|once
TGTGCCAGCAGGTTCCTCGGGGGAAGCACAGATACGCAGTATTTT
CASRFLGGSTDTQYF
>TRBJ2-5|TRBV20-1|-|-
TGCAGTGCTAGAGGGCGACAGAAAGAGACCCAGTACTTC
CSARGRQKETQYF
>TRBJ1-2|TRBV6-1|TRBD1|many
TGTGCCAGCAGCGCTGGGACAGACCCTAACTATGGCTACACCTTC
CASSAGTDPNYGYTF
>TRBJ2-2|TRBV27|-|many
TGTGCCAGCAGTGAGTACAGGGTCCAAGGTTCCACCGGGGAGCTGTTTTTT
CASSEYRVQGSTGELFF
>TRBJ1-1|TRBV18|-|-
TGTGCCAGCTCACGGACCGTCTGGGGCACTGAAGCTTTCTTT
CASSRTVWGTEAFF
>TRBJ2-2|TRBV24-1|-|many
TGTGCCACCAGTGATTTAGGAGGGCCAGGGACCGGGGAGCTGTTTTTT
CATSDLGGPGTGELFF
>TRBJ1-1|TRBV5-1|TRBD1|many
TGCGCCAGCAGCTTGGGATACAGGGGGCAAGCTTTCTTT
CASSLGYRGQAFF
>TRBJ2-4|TRBV20-1|-|many
TGCAGTGCTACTTCTGGGCTGATAGCCAAAAACATTCAGTACTTC
CSATSGLIAKNIQYF
>TRBJ2-2|TRBV18|-|few
TGTGCCAGCTCACCAACGGGCAGAGGGGGCACCGGGGAGCTGTTTTTT
CASSPTGRGGTGELFF
>TRBJ2-7|TRBV20-1|-|many
TGCAGTGCACCCCCGGGTCTCTCCTACGAGCAGTACTTC
CSAPPGLSYEQYF
>TRBJ1-1|TRBV24-1|-|many
TGTGCCACCAGTGGGGGGGCTGACGAAGCTTTCTTT
CATSGGADEAFF
>TRBJ1-2|TRBV12-3/TRBV12-4|TRBD1|many
TGTGCCAGCAGAAGGGACAGGAGCTATGGCTACACCTTC
CASRRDRSYGYTF
>TRBJ2-5|TRBV12-3/TRBV12-4|TRBD2|many
TGTGCCAGCAGCCAGGGACTAGCGGGACGGTACCAAGAGACCCAGTACTTC
CASSQGLAGRYQETQYF
>TRBJ2-7|TRBV24-1|TRBD2|many
TGTGCCACCAGTGACCCCATTGCGCCGGGACTAGGGGGCGAGCAGTACTTC
CATSDPIAPGLGGEQYF
>TRBJ1-2|TRBV30|-|-
TGTGCCTGGAGTGATAGGCTGGTAGGCTACACCTTC
CAWSDRLVGYTF
>TRBJ2-7|TRBV11-1|-|many
TGTGCCAGCAGCTGGAGGGGGACGTCCGTTCCCTACGAGCAGTACTTC
CASSWRGTSVPYEQYF
>TRBJ2-7|TRBV20-1|-|many
TGCAGTGCTATACCACAGCTCAAGCAGTACTTC
CSAIPQLKQYF
>TRBJ2-7|TRBV7-2|-|-
TGTGCCAGCAGCTTAGGGCATTTAAACGAGCAGTACTTC
CASSLGHLNEQYF
>TRBJ2-7|TRBV9|TRBD1|many
TGTGCCAGCAGCGTAGCTACGGGACAGGGATCCTACGAGCAGTACTTC
CASSVATGQGSYEQYF
>TRBJ2-7|TRBV6-5|TRBD1|many
TGTGCCAGCAGGACCGGGACAGCCAATTACGAGCAGTACTTC
CASRTGTANYEQYF
>TRBJ2-7|TRBV5-1|TRBD2|many
TGCGCCAGCAGCTTGGTCGCTAGCGGGTTGGCGGGGCGCTCCTACGAGCAGTACTTC
CASSLVASGLAGRSYEQYF
>TRBJ1-5|TRBV28|-|many
TGTGCCAGCAACCTGGACAGCTTGCGCAATCAGCCCCAGCATTTT
CASNLDSLRNQPQHF
>TRBJ2-2|TRBV6-2/TRBV6-3|-|-
TGTGCCAGCAGTTACTCGAATGTTAGGAGGTTGAGCGGGGAGCTGTTTTTT
CASSYSNVRRLSGELFF
>TRBJ2-2|TRBV7-3|-|many
TGTGCCAGCAGCCGAAAGTGGGGGGCTACGAACACCGGGGAGCTGTTTTTT
CASSRKWGATNTGELFF
>TRBJ1-1|TRBV28|TRBD1|-
TGTGCCAGCAGTTTTCCGACCGGGACAGGGATGAACACTGAAGCTTTCTTT
CASSFPTGTGMNTEAFF
>TRBJ2-2|TRBV10-3|TRBD2|many
TGTGCCACCACCCTCGCGGGAGGGGAACGTACCGGGGAGCTGTTTTTT
CATTLAGGERTGELFF
>TRBJ1-1|TRBV5-1|TRBD1|many
TGCGCCAGCAGCTCTTACCAACAGGGGGGGGCTGAAGCTTTCTTT
CASSSYQQGGAEAFF
>TRBJ1-5|TRBV19|TRBD1|many
TGTGCCAGTAGTATAGATCAAATGACAGGGGCCCAGCCCCAGCATTTT
CASSIDQMTGAQPQHF
>TRBJ2-7|TRBV28|-|few
TGTGCCAGCAGAAAATTCGGGGGCTCCGACGAGCAGTACTTC
CASRKFGGSDEQYF
>TRBJ2-7|TRBV5-1|-|many
TGCGCCAGCAGCTTGGCCGGGCCTGGCGATGCCCCTTCTTACTTC
CASSLAGPGDAPSYF
>TRBJ2-7|TRBV13|-|many
TGTGCCAGCAGCTTAGTAGGGGGGAGCTCCTACGAGCAGTACTTC
CASSLVGGSSYEQYF
>TRBJ1-6|TRBV12-3/TRBV12-4|-|-
TGTGCCAGCAGTTGGGATATAGCGGGTAATTCACCCCTCCACTTT
CASSWDIAGNSPLHF
>TRBJ2-7|TRBV4-2|TRBD1|many
TGTGCCAGCAGCCAGGCTGGACAGGGGGCTTACGAGCAGTACTTC
CASSQAGQGAYEQYF
>TRBJ2-5|TRBV29-1|-|many
TGCAGCGTAGCGGGACAGGAGTTCCAAGAGACCCAGTACTTC
CSVAGQEFQETQYF
>TRBJ2-2|TRBV11-2|-|-
TGTGCCAGCAGCACCAACAGGGTTTCAGGGGAGCTGTTTTTT
CASSTNRVSGELFF
>TRBJ2-2|TRBV18|TRBD2|many
TGTGCCAGCTCCCTAGCGGGAGGGCCCACCGGGGAGCTGTTTTTT
CASSLAGGPTGELFF
>TRBJ1-1|TRBV19|TRBD1|many
TGTGCCACTAAGTGGGACAGGAACACTGAAGCTTTCTTT
CATKWDRNTEAFF
>TRBJ2-2|TRBV28|-|many
TGTGCCAGCAGTCGCAGACTCGGAACAACCGGGGAGCTGTTTTTT
CASSRRLGTTGELFF
>TRBJ2-5|TRBV6-1|-|-
TGTGCCAGTAGTATAGAGGGAGGTTGGCAGACCCAGTACTTC
CASSIEGGWQTQYF
>TRBJ2-7|TRBV7-2|TRBD1|many
TGTGCCAGCAGCGTAACGGGACAGGGCACCTACGAGCAGTACTTC
CASSVTGQGTYEQYF
>TRBJ2-7|TRBV4-2|-|many
TGTGCCAGCAGCCTCTGGAGCGGGTGGGAGAGGGACGAGCAGTACTTC
CASSLWSGWERDEQYF
>TRBJ2-5|TRBV7-2|-|many
TGTGCCAGCAGCTTATTTTGGGGGCAAGAGACCCAGTACTTC
CASSLFWGQETQYF
>TRBJ1-2|TRBV28|-|many
TGTGCCAGCAGCCCCGGGGCCGGGGGGGTATGGGGCTATGGCTACACCTTC
CASSPGAGGVWGYGYTF
>TRBJ2-7|TRBV30|-|many
TGTGCCTGGACCCCAGCGGGTTTCACCTACGAGCAGTACTTC
CAWTPAGFTYEQYF
>TRBJ1-2|TRBV7-9|-|many
TGTGCCAGCAGCCATGGCCAAACGGTCTATGGCTACACCTTC
CASSHGQTVYGYTF